Listed below are T cell receptor beta chains from one sample, sequenced in a study of control samples from healthy donors and cancer patients. Clones were sequenced by immunoSEQ multiplex PCR, and TCRdb holds only the in-frame ones, with some missing. The table has some 130,000 clones, around nine tenths seen once. Source material: blood. The receptors stem from a middle-aged man in good health. Each CDR3 is given with its conserved first and last residue. The order of the fields is V gene, D gene, clone size, J gene, CDR3 DNA, CDR3 protein. D genes are given only for firm matches. A clone size is listed for some rows: how often the clone was seen (once, few, many), or a class if it is expanded.

TRBV27	.	.	TRBJ2-5	TGTGCCAGCAGCCAGATCGGGCCGGGGCTGGAGACCCAGTACTTC	CASSQIGPGLETQYF
TRBV30	.	.	TRBJ1-1	TGTGCCTGGAGTGGACTGAACACTGAAGCTTTCTTT	CAWSGLNTEAFF
TRBV2	.	once	TRBJ2-5	TGTGCCAGCAGTGAACAGTGGTTAGAGACCCAGTACTTC	CASSEQWLETQYF
TRBV6-6	TRBD1	.	TRBJ1-1	TGTGCCAGCAGTGCCCCCCCGGGACAGGGGAACACTGAAGCTTTCTTT	CASSAPPGQGNTEAFF
TRBV5-1	.	.	TRBJ1-4	TGCGCCAGCAGCTTGGTTTCCGGGAGGGAGAATGAAAAACTGTTTTTT	CASSLVSGRENEKLFF
TRBV19	TRBD2	.	TRBJ2-7	TGTGCCAGTAGTGCGGGACTAGCGGACTACGAGCAGTACTTC	CASSAGLADYEQYF
TRBV2	.	.	TRBJ1-1	TGTGCCAGCAGGAGGACAGAGAACACTGAAGCTTTCTTT	CASRRTENTEAFF
TRBV12-3/TRBV12-4	.	.	TRBJ1-5	TGTGCCAGCACCCCTCTTCTGGGTCAGCCCCAGCATTTT	CASTPLLGQPQHF
TRBV19	.	.	TRBJ1-6	TGTGCCAGTAGTATAGATTTGGCGCGCGATTCACCCCTCCACTTT	CASSIDLARDSPLHF
TRBV5-1	.	.	TRBJ1-3	TGCGCCAGCAGTCCGCGGGGGGGATCTGGAAACACCATATATTTT	CASSPRGGSGNTIYF
TRBV7-8	.	.	TRBJ2-3	TGTGCCAGCAGCTTCGGGGGGCCAGATACGCAGTATTTT	CASSFGGPDTQYF
TRBV7-3	.	.	TRBJ2-2	TGTGCCAGCAGCTTAACACAGGGATATACCGGGGAGCTGTTTTTT	CASSLTQGYTGELFF
TRBV6-1	TRBD1	.	TRBJ1-1	TGTGCCAGCAGTGTTCGAAGGGGGCCTCGTAGCACTGAAGCTTTCTTT	CASSVRRGPRSTEAFF
TRBV15	.	.	TRBJ2-5	TGTGCCACCAGCAGCCAGGCCTCGGAGGGCCAGTACTTC	CATSSQASEGQYF
TRBV12-3/TRBV12-4	.	.	TRBJ2-3	TGTGCCAGTACACCCGGGGCAAATACGCAGTATTTT	CASTPGANTQYF
TRBV7-2	.	.	TRBJ1-1	TGTGCCAGCAGCACAAGGATGAACACTGAAGCTTTCTTT	CASSTRMNTEAFF
TRBV2	TRBD1	once	TRBJ1-4	TGTGCCAGTGAAGACAGGGTGGCCGAAAAACTGTTTTTT	CASEDRVAEKLFF